These T cell receptor beta chains were read from a single sample in a study of blood T cells in healthy people across ages. One entry per CDR3 protein results from TCRdb running MiXCR on the 5' RACE reads. Of about 290,000 distinct CDR3 sequences in the sample, 27% were seen once. Sample: blood. The receptors were sampled from a woman in her seventies in good health. Both conserved end residues are part of each CDR3. Each record gives: D gene, J gene, clone size, V gene, CDR3 DNA, CDR3 protein. The D gene is left open where the match is weak. A clone size is listed for some rows: how often the clone was seen (once, few, many), or a class if it is expanded.

TRBD2,TRBJ2-1,few,TRBV28,TGTGCCAGCAGTTTGAGCGGGAGGGGAGGGAATGAGCAGTCCTTC,CASSLSGRGGNEQSF
TRBD1,TRBJ2-7,many,TRBV20-1,TGCAGTGCTGAAAATGCGGGACAGGGCTACGAGCAGTACTTC,CSAENAGQGYEQYF
.,TRBJ2-7,few,TRBV4-1,TGCGCCAGCAGCCAAGGAAGGTATTCCCGCTACGAGCAGTACTTC,CASSQGRYSRYEQYF
.,TRBJ1-3,few,TRBV7-9,TGTGCCAGCAGCTTAGTGGCCAGCGCGGACACCATATATTTT,CASSLVASADTIYF
.,TRBJ2-1,few,TRBV29-1,TGCAGCGTTGTACGAGAATCCTACAATGAGCAGTTCTTC,CSVVRESYNEQFF
TRBD2,TRBJ2-1,.,TRBV5-1,TGCGCCAGCAGCTCTAGCGGGAGTTCCGATGAGCAGTTCTTC,CASSSSGSSDEQFF
.,TRBJ2-1,.,TRBV7-2,TGTGCCAGCAGCTTACATCCAAGGGGGAGCTCCTACAATGAGCAGTTCTTC,CASSLHPRGSSYNEQFF
.,TRBJ2-1,few,TRBV12-3/TRBV12-4,TGTGCCAGCAGTTTCCTTAATAGGGGGGCCTCCTACAATGAGCAGTTCTTC,CASSFLNRGASYNEQFF
.,TRBJ1-3,.,TRBV19,TGTGCCAGTAGTAGTCTGGCGGCAAGCTCTGGAAACACCATATATTTT,CASSSLAASSGNTIYF
.,TRBJ2-4,.,TRBV7-9,TGTGCCAGCAGCTTGGACGGAAAAAACATTCAGTACTTC,CASSLDGKNIQYF
TRBD2,TRBJ2-1,few,TRBV2,TGTGCCAGCATGGGACTAGCGGGAGGGCAGCAGTTCTTC,CASMGLAGGQQFF
TRBD1,TRBJ1-3,few,TRBV15,TGTGCCACCAGCAGAGAGGGACAGGGGTTCACCTCTGGAAACACCATATATTTT,CATSREGQGFTSGNTIYF
.,TRBJ2-7,many,TRBV12-3/TRBV12-4,TGTGCCAGCAGTCGCACGGTAGGAGAGGCCGAGCAGTACTTC,CASSRTVGEAEQYF
TRBD2,TRBJ2-7,.,TRBV7-2,TGTGCCAGCAGCTCCGGACTAGCCCCAAGGAACGAGCAGTACTTC,CASSSGLAPRNEQYF
.,TRBJ1-6,.,TRBV28,TGTGCCAGCACGGTGAATAATTCACCCCCCCACTTT,CASTVNNSPPHF
TRBD1,TRBJ1-3,.,TRBV14,TGTGCCAGCAGCCATGACGGGACAGGCGATTCCCGGATATATTTT,CASSHDGTGDSRIYF
.,TRBJ2-5,few,TRBV28,TGTGCCAGCAGTCCCCACCCTACCCAGGCGGAGACCCAGTACTTC,CASSPHPTQAETQYF
TRBD1,TRBJ2-5,.,TRBV6-5,TGTGCCAGCAGGGGGACAGATCAAGAGACCCAGTACTTC,CASRGTDQETQYF
.,TRBJ1-6,.,TRBV7-9,TGTGCCAGCGTGCCGACGGAACTCAATTCACCCCTCCACTTT,CASVPTELNSPLHF
.,TRBJ1-3,.,TRBV13,TGTGCCAGCAGCTTCCGGGAGAGCTCTGGAAACACCATATATTTT,CASSFRESSGNTIYF
.,TRBJ1-4,many,TRBV19,TGTGCCAGTAAACCGGGACATAAAGTTGTAGGTGAAAAACTGTTTTTT,CASKPGHKVVGEKLFF
.,TRBJ2-7,.,TRBV20-1,TGCAGTGCTAGCACCTATGGGGCTTACGAGCAGTACTTC,CSASTYGAYEQYF
.,TRBJ2-2,.,TRBV24-1,TGTGCCACCAGTGAGCCCGTAGGCGCCGGGGAGCTGTTTTTT,CATSEPVGAGELFF
.,TRBJ2-4,.,TRBV19,TGTGCCAGCCAAGAGAGTGGCAAAAACATTCAGTACTTC,CASQESGKNIQYF
.,TRBJ2-3,few,TRBV6-1,TGTGCCACCACATCAGGAACAGATACGCAGTATTTT,CATTSGTDTQYF